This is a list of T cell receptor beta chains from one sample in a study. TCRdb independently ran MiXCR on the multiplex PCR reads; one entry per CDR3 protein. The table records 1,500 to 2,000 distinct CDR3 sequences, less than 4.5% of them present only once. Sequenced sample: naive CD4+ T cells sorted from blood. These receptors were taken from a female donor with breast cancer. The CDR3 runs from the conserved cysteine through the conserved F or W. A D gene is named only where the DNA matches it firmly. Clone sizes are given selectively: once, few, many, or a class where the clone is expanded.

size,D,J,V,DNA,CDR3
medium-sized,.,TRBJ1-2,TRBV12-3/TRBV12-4,TGTGCCAGCAGTTTAGGGTCGGGCACCAACTATGGCTACACCTTC,CASSLGSGTNYGYTF
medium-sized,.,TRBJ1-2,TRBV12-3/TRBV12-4,TGTGCCAGCAGTTCCTACGGTGTCTACACCTTC,CASSSYGVYTF
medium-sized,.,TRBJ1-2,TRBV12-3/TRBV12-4,TGTGCCAGCAGTTTAATGGACAGCTATGGCTACACCTTC,CASSLMDSYGYTF
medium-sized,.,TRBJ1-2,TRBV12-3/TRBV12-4,TGTGCCAGCAGTCCCCAGCTCACCTATGGCTACACCTTC,CASSPQLTYGYTF
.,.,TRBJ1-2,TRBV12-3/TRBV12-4,TGTGCCAGCAGTCCGCTCCGGGACTATGGCTACACCTTC,CASSPLRDYGYTF
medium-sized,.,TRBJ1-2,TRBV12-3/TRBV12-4,TGTGCCAGCACCCCACGAGGGAGAGATGGCTACACCTTC,CASTPRGRDGYTF
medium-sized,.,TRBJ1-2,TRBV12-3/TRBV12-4,TGTGCCAGCACCAGGCACGGGGATAACTATGGCTACACCTTC,CASTRHGDNYGYTF
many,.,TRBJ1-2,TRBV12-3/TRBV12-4,TGTGCCAGCAGTTTGAGGGAGGGGCAAGACTACACCTTC,CASSLREGQDYTF
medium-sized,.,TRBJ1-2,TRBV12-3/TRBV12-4,TGTGCCAGCAGCCCGGATCTCATCTATGGCTACACCTTC,CASSPDLIYGYTF
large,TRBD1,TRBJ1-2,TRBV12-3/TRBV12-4,TGTGCCAGCAGTTTGCGGACAGGGCCCGCAAGCGCGGGCTACACCTTC,CASSLRTGPASAGYTF
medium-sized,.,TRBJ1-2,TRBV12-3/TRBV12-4,TGTGCCAGCAGTTTTAGTTTCTCGACGGTTAACTATGGCTACACCTTC,CASSFSFSTVNYGYTF
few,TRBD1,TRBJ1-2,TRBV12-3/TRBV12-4,TGTGCCAGCAGTACTTACAGGACAGGGGCAGTGGACGGCTACACCTTC,CASSTYRTGAVDGYTF
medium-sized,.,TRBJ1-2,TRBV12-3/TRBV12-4,TGTGCCAGCAGTTTAGCTCACGCTGGCTGGATGAACTATGGCTACACCTTC,CASSLAHAGWMNYGYTF
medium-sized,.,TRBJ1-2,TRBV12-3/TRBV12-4,TGTGCCAGCAGTTTATGGCCGGGGACGGGCGGCTACACCTTC,CASSLWPGTGGYTF
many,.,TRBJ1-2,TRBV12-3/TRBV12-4,TGTGCCAGCAGTACCCAAGATAAGGCCCTACATGGCTACACCTTC,CASSTQDKALHGYTF
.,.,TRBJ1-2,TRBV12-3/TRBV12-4,TGTGCCAGCAGGGGACAAGGGATTGTTGGCTACACCTTC,CASRGQGIVGYTF
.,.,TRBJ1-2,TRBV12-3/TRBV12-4,TGTGCCAGCAGTTTAGTGGTCAACTATGGCTACACCTTC,CASSLVVNYGYTF
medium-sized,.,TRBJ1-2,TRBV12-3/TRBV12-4,TGTGCCAGCAGTTCCTTGCAGGGAATCACCTATGGCTACACCTTC,CASSSLQGITYGYTF
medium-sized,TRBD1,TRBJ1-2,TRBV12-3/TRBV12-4,TGTGCCAGCAGCCTTACCGGGACAGGGAGTGACTATGGCTACACCTTC,CASSLTGTGSDYGYTF
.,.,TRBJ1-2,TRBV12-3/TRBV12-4,TGTGCCAGCAGTTTAGGTGCGGGGAGTTCTGGCTACACCTTC,CASSLGAGSSGYTF